This T cell receptor (beta chain) was recorded in a study of tumor-infiltrating lymphocytes in primary liver carcinoma. Study-wide background: Participating patients were men and women between 30 and 69 years old. Per sample, productive TCRbeta reads numbered roughly 3.5 to 8 million, similar across tissue types.

Germline V gene lookup returns CDR1 MGHDK and CDR2 SYGVNS. The V gene lost 4 bases and the J gene lost 8 bases, with 8 bases spanning the gap. The CDR3 contains 12 residues. The researchers obtained blood RNA from unsorted whole blood and also extracted germline DNA. Enrolled patients were chronically infected with HBV and treatment-naive. In this sample, this clonotype turned up once. The template, roughly 0.45 ug total RNA, yielded TCR beta cDNA made with a constant-region primer. It was through three nested multiplex PCR rounds of slightly modified ARM-PCR that TCR beta libraries arose. Investigators reported that the first two PCR rounds, at approximately 11 cycles each, used TRBV1-TRBV30 forward primers with a C-beta reverse primer. A single record per CDR3 protein comes from TCRdb applying MiXCR to the multiplex PCR reads. The data show about 350,000 distinct CDR3 sequences, 65% seen once.

V and J are TRBV25-1 and TRBJ2-2; possibly TRBD2 for D (5 bases). The sequenced sample was peripheral blood. The receptor's source is a man in his forties with primary liver carcinoma and hepatitis B virus infection. The CDR3 loop reads CASSVPGGELFF. In nucleotides, the CDR3 is TGTGCCAGCAGTGTCCCGGGGGGGGAGCTGTTTTTT.